This TCR beta chain stems from a study of cytomegalovirus exposure and HLA in healthy donors. Profiled with immunoSEQ multiplex PCR; TCRdb holds only in-frame clones, not every one. The table has approximately 300,000 clones, roughly 88% seen once. Per the germline V gene, CDR1 is GTSNPN and CDR2 is SVGIG (reference sequence). CDR3 length equals 17 residues. J gave up 6 bases and V 1 base, and 15 bases lay outside the gene matches. Remarks on this clone: The target antigen is unknown.

Study observations and caveats: Within the 100 to 150 validation repertoires, first-cohort TCR clusters tended to co-occur, according to a later analysis.

The chain links TRBV30 to TRBJ2-1; 7 bases match TRBD2. Specimen: PBMCs. This receptor was identified in a woman younger than 30 in good health and CMV-seronegative. The DNA of the CDR3 is TGTGCCTGGAGTGCCAGAGAGTGGACTAGTCGTTTCAATGAGCAGTTCTTC. This gives the protein CAWSAREWTSRFNEQFF.